The next 16 T cell receptor beta chains were all read from a single sample in a study of somatic mutations in cytotoxic T cells in rheumatoid arthritis (TCRdb year 2017). Library preparation employed the immunoSEQ multiplex PCR assay. TCRdb carries this immuneACCESS record with in-frame sequences only. Its versions omit some clonotypes, under half of them owing to an unresolved V gene in the studies checked, with the rest unexplained. In all, the sample holds more than 35,000 clones, and under 90% of those were seen once. The top ten clones comprise more than 2.5% of the sample. The source material was CD8+ T cells sorted from blood. These receptors came from a man aged 40-49 years in good health.

J is TRBJ2-7 and V is TRBV11-2; TRBD2 agrees at 8 bases. This CDR3 is built from 15 residues. V was clipped by 6 bases and J by 5 bases; unmatched bases: 12. Germline V gene sequence: CDR1 SGHAT, CDR2 FQNNGV. The CDR3 loop reads CASSPRERETNEQYF. The CDR3 region has the DNA TGTGCCAGCAGTCCTAGGGAGCGGGAGACCAACGAGCAGTACTTC.

Only a few counts were recorded for this clone. The same CDR3 is also encoded by other DNA sequences in this sample. The V gene is TRBV5-6, the J gene TRBJ1-5; the D is unclear. Trimming removed 0 bases at V and 6 bases at J, with 7 bases between. The length of the CDR3 is 13 residues. Per the germline V gene, CDR1 is SGHDT and CDR2 is YYEEEE. The CDR3 region is CASSLGGSQPQHF. CDR3 sequence (DNA): TGTGCCAGCAGCTTGGGAGGGTCTCAGCCCCAGCATTTT. The complete variable domain, with remaining parts taken from reference TRBV5-6 and TRBJ1-5, reads DAGVTQSPTHLIKTRGQQVTLRCSPKSGHDTVSWYQQALGQGPQFIFQYYEEEERQRGNFPDRFSGHQFPNYSSELNVNALLLGDSALYLCASSLGGSQPQHFGDGTRLSIL.

The chain combines TRBV30 with TRBJ2-1, with TRBD2 matching over 14 bases. The CDR3 consists of 18 residues. Germline trimming cut 1 base from V and 5 bases from J; bases unmatched to any gene: 10. CDR1 is GTSNPN, CDR2 SVGIG, per germline (reference sequence). The chain's CDR3 is CAWSDMNLGLAGDNEQFF. CDR3 DNA sequence: TGTGCCTGGAGTGACATGAATTTGGGACTAGCGGGGGACAATGAGCAGTTCTTC.

In its sample, this clone was seen a few times. V is TRBV2 and J is TRBJ2-7; 9 bases line up with TRBD1. J gave up 7 bases and V 4 bases, and 11 bases lay outside the gene matches. Germline CDR1 and CDR2: SNHLY and FYNNEI. The CDR3 runs to 15 residues. The CDR3 loop is CASSGGQGPIGEQYF. The CDR3 bases are TGTGCCAGCAGTGGGGGACAGGGCCCGATTGGTGAGCAGTACTTC.

The V gene is TRBV27, the J gene TRBJ2-3; D not certain. The germline V gene has CDR1 MNHEY and CDR2 SMNVEV (reference sequence). The CDR3 is 13 amino acids. V shed 5 bases and J shed 6 bases, with 12 bases lying between them. The DNA of the CDR3 is TGTGCCAGCAGTCCTGCTTATTGGGATACGCAGTATTTT. Translated, it gives CASSPAYWDTQYF.

This sequence joins TRBV7-9 and TRBJ2-1; the D gene is possibly TRBD1 (5 bases). Trimming cost V 5 bases and J 5 bases, with 22 bases left between them. Germline V gene sequence: CDR1 SEHNR, CDR2 FQNEAQ (reference sequence). CDR3 size: 17 residues. This CDR3 is CASSNPEQATGNNEQFF. The CDR3 DNA is TGTGCCAGCAGCAACCCCGAACAGGCCACCGGCAACAATGAGCAGTTCTTC.

The genes are TRBV10-1 and TRBJ2-5, with a possible D match to TRBD1 (5 bases). The CDR3 is 13 amino acids. The V end was cut by 5 bases, the J end by 1 base, with 8 bases between. The germline CDR1 and CDR2 sequences are WNHNN and SYGVQD (reference sequence). CDR3: CASSPRGQETQYF. CDR3 DNA: TGCGCCAGCAGTCCAAGGGGCCAAGAGACCCAGTACTTC.

This chain links TRBV27 with TRBJ2-7; D call uncertain. Trimming removed 0 bases from V and 3 bases from J, with 6 bases in between. The CDR3 runs to 13 residues. CDR1 and CDR2 (germline): MNHEY, SMNVEV (reference sequence). CDR3 in amino acids: CASSLSPYYEQYF. The CDR3 bases are TGTGCCAGCAGTTTATCCCCTTACTACGAGCAGTACTTC.

The chain is built from TRBV6-1 and TRBJ2-4; D assignment may be TRBD1 or TRBD2 (5 bases each). The germline CDR1 and CDR2 sequences are MNHNS and SASEGT. This CDR3 has 12 amino acids. V gave up 4 bases and J gave up 7 bases, with 8 bases separating them. CDR3 protein: CASSGGENIQYF. As DNA, the CDR3 is TGTGCCAGCAGTGGAGGGGAGAACATTCAGTACTTC.

This clone was detected a few times. This rearrangement joins TRBV4-1 to TRBJ2-7; no clear D. The CDR3 has 17 amino acids. V dropped 0 bases and J dropped 3 bases, with 18 bases sitting between them. CDR1 and CDR2 from the germline V gene are MGHRA and YSYEKL. The CDR3 spells CASSQEWLSELNYEQYF. The CDR3 bases are TGCGCCAGCAGCCAAGAATGGTTGTCTGAACTCAACTACGAGCAGTACTTC.

The chain combines TRBV5-1 with TRBJ2-2; D gene uncertain. The V and J ends lost 1 base and 10 bases respectively, with 11 bases between them. The germline CDR1 and CDR2 sequences are SGHRS and YFSETQ. The CDR3 sequence is 13 residues long. CDR3 region: CASSLSVALELFF. The DNA of the CDR3 is TGCGCCAGCAGCTTGAGTGTCGCCCTGGAGCTGTTTTTT.

The rearrangement joins TRBV7-6 to TRBJ2-5; perhaps D is TRBD1 or TRBD2 (6 bases each). This CDR3 is built from 14 residues. Looked up from germline, CDR1 is SGHVS and CDR2 is FNYEAQ. The V and J ends lost 7 bases and 9 bases respectively, with 21 bases between them. The CDR3 region has the DNA TGTGCCAGCACTCCCGTAGGGGGAGGTTCTCCCCAGTACTTC. As protein: CASTPVGGGSPQYF.

This clone was recorded a few times. The V call is TRBV7-6, the J call TRBJ2-7; 9 bases line up with TRBD1. The CDR3 covers 17 residues. Germline V lookup: CDR1 SGHVS, CDR2 FNYEAQ. V shed 7 bases, J shed 2 bases, and the junction held 15 bases outside the gene matches. The CDR3 is CASNRRDRERLTYEQYF. CDR3 coding DNA: TGTGCCAGCAACCGCCGGGACAGGGAACGGCTTACCTACGAGCAGTACTTC.

The chain's CDR3 is CSVETGGKGQYF. For the CDR3, the DNA is TGCAGCGTGGAGACAGGGGGAAAGGGGCAGTACTTC. The chain has TRBV29-1 and TRBJ2-7; 9 bases match TRBD1. J gave up 9 bases and V 6 bases, and 9 bases lay outside the gene matches. Germline assignment: CDR1 SQVTM and CDR2 ANQGSEA. There are 12 residues in the CDR3.

V gene TRBV7-9 combines with J gene TRBJ2-7; D remains unclear. Germline V gives CDR1 SEHNR, CDR2 FQNEAQ (reference sequence). This CDR3 is built from 12 residues. V was shortened by 10 bases and J by 6 bases, with 16 bases between the two germline ends. CDR3 loop: CATSAQMREQYF. The CDR3 region has the DNA TGTGCCACTTCAGCCCAGATGCGCGAGCAGTACTTC.

In its sample, this clone was seen once. The chain joins TRBV6-1 to TRBJ1-5; 7 bases agree with TRBD1. The CDR3 has 19 amino acids. V trimming: 4 bases; J trimming: 1 base; junction bases outside the gene matches: 16. Germline V lookup: CDR1 MNHNS, CDR2 SASEGT. The CDR3 nucleotides read TGTGCCAGCAGTGGGGACAGTAGGACGGTGCTATTGAGCAATCAGCCCCAGCATTTT. Amino acid sequence: CASSGDSRTVLLSNQPQHF.